This is a list of T cell receptor beta chains from one sample in a study of shared clonotypes between healthy human individuals. TCRdb's copy holds only in-frame clones and misses some; the assay was immunoSEQ multiplex PCR. The sample holds over a million clones, approximately 80% seen once. The sequenced sample was memory CD4+ T cells from PBMCs. These TCRs come from a man between 18 and 35 years old in good health. Some clones in this sample may be carry-over from other donors' samples. Both conserved end residues are part of each CDR3. D genes are given only for firm matches. A row's size may be missing; if present it is once, few, many or a size class.

d_gene: .; v_gene: TRBV18; abundance: .; j_gene: TRBJ2-4; CDR3nt: TGTGCCAGCTCGCAAGATCTAGCCAAAAACATTCAGTACTTC; CDR3aa: CASSQDLAKNIQYF
d_gene: TRBD1; v_gene: TRBV2; abundance: .; j_gene: TRBJ1-2; CDR3nt: TGTGCCAGCAGCACCGGGACAGGGTTTGGGTATGGCTACACCTTC; CDR3aa: CASSTGTGFGYGYTF
d_gene: .; v_gene: TRBV7-6; abundance: .; j_gene: TRBJ1-5; CDR3nt: TGTGCCAGCAGCCCCTTCTCGGAAAGCAATCAGCCCCAGCATTTT; CDR3aa: CASSPFSESNQPQHF
d_gene: TRBD1; v_gene: TRBV28; abundance: .; j_gene: TRBJ1-5; CDR3nt: TGTGCCAGCAGTTTAGCATGGGACAGGCGGAATCAGCCCCAGCATTTT; CDR3aa: CASSLAWDRRNQPQHF
d_gene: .; v_gene: TRBV27; abundance: few; j_gene: TRBJ1-5; CDR3nt: TGTGCCAGCAGTTTACAGGGAGGGGATCAGCCCCAGCATTTT; CDR3aa: CASSLQGGDQPQHF
d_gene: .; v_gene: TRBV6-1; abundance: many; j_gene: TRBJ2-3; CDR3nt: TGTGCCAGCAGTGATGTGGGAAATACGCAGTATTTT; CDR3aa: CASSDVGNTQYF
d_gene: TRBD2; v_gene: TRBV6-1; abundance: .; j_gene: TRBJ2-5; CDR3nt: TGTGCCAGCAGTCCCGGGACTAGCGGGACCCAGTACTTC; CDR3aa: CASSPGTSGTQYF
d_gene: .; v_gene: TRBV18; abundance: .; j_gene: TRBJ1-1; CDR3nt: TGTGCCAGCTCACCAAAGGCGGGGACTGAAGCTTTCTTT; CDR3aa: CASSPKAGTEAFF
d_gene: .; v_gene: TRBV7-9; abundance: .; j_gene: TRBJ2-7; CDR3nt: TGTGCCAGCAGCGTTCAGGGATACGAGCAGTACTTC; CDR3aa: CASSVQGYEQYF
d_gene: TRBD1; v_gene: TRBV6-5; abundance: .; j_gene: TRBJ1-2; CDR3nt: TGTGCCAGCAGGTTGGGGACAGCCTATGGCTACACCTTC; CDR3aa: CASRLGTAYGYTF
d_gene: .; v_gene: TRBV29-1; abundance: .; j_gene: TRBJ2-5; CDR3nt: TGCAGCGTTGAAGAGGCAATCGGGGAGACCCAGTACTTC; CDR3aa: CSVEEAIGETQYF
d_gene: .; v_gene: TRBV5-1; abundance: .; j_gene: TRBJ2-5; CDR3nt: TGCGCCAGCTGGGGGGGACAGCCTAAAGAGACCCAGTACTTC; CDR3aa: CASWGGQPKETQYF
d_gene: TRBD1; v_gene: TRBV30; abundance: .; j_gene: TRBJ2-2; CDR3nt: TGTGCCTGGAGTCAGGGGGTTAACACCGGGGAGCTGTTTTTT; CDR3aa: CAWSQGVNTGELFF
d_gene: TRBD2; v_gene: TRBV2; abundance: .; j_gene: TRBJ2-5; CDR3nt: TGTGCCAGCACCGGACGACTAGCGGGGGGGGCCGGGACCCAGTACTTC; CDR3aa: CASTGRLAGGAGTQYF
d_gene: .; v_gene: TRBV7-8; abundance: .; j_gene: TRBJ2-5; CDR3nt: TGTGCCAGCAGCTTATTGGCCCAAGAGACCCAGTACTTC; CDR3aa: CASSLLAQETQYF
d_gene: TRBD2; v_gene: TRBV7-6; abundance: .; j_gene: TRBJ2-7; CDR3nt: TGTGCCAGCAGCTTAGAGGCTAGCGGGGCCTACGAGCAGTACTTC; CDR3aa: CASSLEASGAYEQYF
d_gene: .; v_gene: TRBV6-6; abundance: .; j_gene: TRBJ1-2; CDR3nt: TGTGCCAGCAGCTACGACAGGATAAGCGGCTACACCTTC; CDR3aa: CASSYDRISGYTF
d_gene: TRBD1; v_gene: TRBV6-5; abundance: .; j_gene: TRBJ1-1; CDR3nt: TGTGCCAGCAGGTACAGGGGGGGAGGCAACACTGAAGCTTTCTTT; CDR3aa: CASRYRGGGNTEAFF
d_gene: .; v_gene: TRBV30; abundance: .; j_gene: TRBJ1-1; CDR3nt: TGTGCCTGGAGAGGACAATTAAACACTGAAGCTTTCTTT; CDR3aa: CAWRGQLNTEAFF
d_gene: .; v_gene: TRBV6-1; abundance: .; j_gene: TRBJ2-1; CDR3nt: TGTGCCAGCAGTGACCTACAGGGAATTGGTGAGCAGTTCTTC; CDR3aa: CASSDLQGIGEQFF
d_gene: .; v_gene: TRBV15; abundance: .; j_gene: TRBJ1-5; CDR3nt: TGTGCCACCAGCGGATCCCCCGGACGGATCAATCAGCCCCAGCATTTT; CDR3aa: CATSGSPGRINQPQHF
d_gene: .; v_gene: TRBV10-3; abundance: few; j_gene: TRBJ1-1; CDR3nt: TGTGCCATCAGTAGACAGGTTGAAGCTTACACTGAAGCTTTCTTT; CDR3aa: CAISRQVEAYTEAFF